This paragraph reports one T cell receptor beta chain. Its antigen is still unknown. The data were obtained in a study of vaccination effects on CD4 cells after COVID-19. Antigen-specific CD4+ T cells were expanded with viral peptide pools in the ViraFEST assay before sequencing. Isolation of CD4+ T cells took place after approximately ten days of culture. Two doses of BNT162b2 or mRNA-1273 vaccine were administered to participants. Among the vaccine recipients, none had a prior SARS-CoV-2 infection, and nucleocapsid antibodies were negative. A density of roughly 2 million PBMC per well was used; these cells were cultured with 9.5 to 10 IU/ml IL-2 and approximately 10 ug/ml peptides. Cultures got half-medium changes with IL-2 on days 3 and 7. J lost 2 bases, V lost 1 base, and 8 bases had no gene match. The CDR3 runs 17 residues. The germline V gene has CDR1 GTSNPN and CDR2 SVGIG (reference sequence).

Assay used: immunoSEQ multiplex PCR; TCRdb lists only in-frame clones, some missing. The repertoire holds around 65,000 clones, with about three quarters as singletons. General study findings and limits: The vaccine-induced clones of healthy vaccinees included only 1 of 255 that cross-reacted with common cold coronaviruses.

This receptor was obtained from a human donor who received a COVID-19 vaccine. Material: CD4+ T cells from PBMCs cultured with HCoV-229E spike peptides, obtained after COVID-19 vaccination. The rearrangement uses TRBV30 and TRBJ1-5; TRBD1 agrees at 10 bases. This chain's CDR3 is CAWSEGTGASGNQPQHF. CDR3 sequence (DNA): TGTGCCTGGAGTGAGGGGACAGGGGCCTCGGGCAATCAGCCCCAGCATTTT.